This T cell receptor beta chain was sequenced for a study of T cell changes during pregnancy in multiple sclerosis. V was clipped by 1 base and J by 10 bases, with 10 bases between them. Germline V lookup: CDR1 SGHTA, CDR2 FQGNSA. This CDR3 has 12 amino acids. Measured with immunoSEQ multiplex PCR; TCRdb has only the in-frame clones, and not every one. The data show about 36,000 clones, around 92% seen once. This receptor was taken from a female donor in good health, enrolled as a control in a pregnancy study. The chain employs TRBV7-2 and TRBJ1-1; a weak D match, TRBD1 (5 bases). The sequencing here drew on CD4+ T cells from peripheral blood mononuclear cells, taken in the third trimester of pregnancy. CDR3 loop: CASSLEGVGAFF. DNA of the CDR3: TGTGCCAGCAGCTTAGAAGGGGTTGGAGCTTTCTTT.